Ten or more counts support the clone carrying this TCR beta chain. This record comes from a study of blood T cell repertoires in COVID-19. In the original processing: Nucleated cell counts were estimated from reference gene primer amplification. The repertoire was sequenced with immunoSEQ multiplex PCR; TCRdb's copy has only in-frame clones and lacks some. Clone size and the V and J calls come from that table; the DNA yielded D and trimming. The data contain 200,000 to 300,000 clones, about 87% of them singletons. The CDR3 length is 17 residues. CDR1 is PRHDT, CDR2 FYEKMQ, per germline (reference sequence). After removal of 0 bases from V and 0 bases from J, the junction contained 5 bases not matched to a gene.

V usage is TRBV13 and J usage is TRBJ2-7, with TRBD1 matching 10 bases. The specimen sequenced was peripheral blood. This receptor was taken from a man in his fifties or sixties who had recovered from COVID-19. This CDR3 reads CASSLGLRDRGSYEQYF. The CDR3 DNA follows: TGTGCCAGCAGCTTAGGATTGCGGGACAGGGGCTCCTACGAGCAGTACTTC.